Below, 32 T cell receptor beta chains from the same sample are listed, as sequenced in a study of cytomegalovirus exposure and HLA in healthy donors. 60 Vbeta and 13 Jbeta primers were used in PCR. Method: immunoSEQ multiplex PCR; TCRdb's copy keeps in-frame clones and lacks some. The data contain over 85,000 clones, 73% of them seen just once; the ten biggest clones take up about 3.7%. What was sequenced was PBMCs. Receptors originate from a man aged 35 to 55 in good health and CMV-seronegative.

The sample holds a few counts of this clone. This chain uses TRBV11-3 with TRBJ1-6; no clear D gene. V gave up 7 bases and J gave up 0 bases, with 22 bases separating them. The length of the CDR3 is 19 residues. The V gene's germline CDR1 is SGHNT and CDR2 YENEEA. In DNA form, the CDR3 reads TGTGCCAGCATCCTCCCCCTGGGTGTACAGAGCTCCTATAATTCACCCCTCCACTTT. Residues: CASILPLGVQSSYNSPLHF. Variable domain in full (rest from reference TRBV11-3 and TRBJ1-6): EAGVVQSPRYKIIEKKQPVAFWCNPISGHNTLYWYLQNLGQGPELLIRYENEEAVDDSQLPKDRFSAERLKGVDSTLKIQPAELGDSAVYLCASILPLGVQSSYNSPLHFGNGTRLTVT.

V usage is TRBV5-1 and J usage is TRBJ2-3; 7 nucleotides align to TRBD1. CDR1 and CDR2 (germline): SGHRS, YFSETQ. This CDR3 region has 16 residues. V lost 2 bases, J lost 2 bases, and 8 bases stayed unmatched. CDR3 in amino acids: CASSFLGQAPTDTQYF. CDR3 DNA: TGCGCCAGCAGCTTTCTCGGACAGGCCCCCACAGATACGCAGTATTTT.

This chain links TRBV7-2 with TRBJ2-3; TRBD2 matches 8 bases. Trimming removed 4 bases from V and 5 bases from J; junction bases left unmatched: 8. The CDR3 extends over 15 amino acids. Germline CDR1 is SGHTA and CDR2 is FQGNSA. In DNA form, the CDR3 reads TGTGCCAGCAGCTGGCGACTAGCGCGTGAAGATACGCAGTATTTT. Residues: CASSWRLAREDTQYF.

The chain couples TRBV7-8 to TRBJ1-1; D ambiguous. The CDR3 is made up of 13 amino acids. The V end lost 1 base, the J end lost 4 bases, and 7 bases lay between the germline ends. Germline values: CDR1 SGHVS, CDR2 FQNEAQ. The CDR3 coding sequence is TGTGCCAGCAGCTTAGAAGAGGCCACTGAAGCTTTCTTT. It yields the protein CASSLEEATEAFF.

V gene TRBV7-6 combines with J gene TRBJ2-7; the D gene is possibly TRBD2 (5 bases). V shed 5 bases and J shed 6 bases, with 11 bases lying between them. The CDR3 covers 12 residues. In germline, CDR1 is SGHVS, CDR2 FNYEAQ. CDR3 nucleotide sequence: TGTGCCAGCAGCCCAGGACTGAGCGAGCAGTACTTC. Its protein product is CASSPGLSEQYF.

This clone has only one observation. The chain has TRBV6-1 and TRBJ2-3; 7 bases line up with TRBD1. In germline, CDR1 is MNHNS, CDR2 SASEGT. Trimming removed 6 bases from V and 2 bases from J; junction bases left unmatched: 8. The CDR3 spans 15 residues. The CDR3 is CASRFRGRVTDTQYF. The CDR3 DNA is TGTGCCAGCAGATTTAGGGGGCGGGTCACAGATACGCAGTATTTT.

The genes are TRBV21-1 and TRBJ2-5; the table's D gene call, TRBD1, was not cross checked with the DNA. TRBV21-1 is noted as a pseudogene. This CDR3 is 14 amino acids long. The CDR3, as DNA: TGTGCCAGCATTAAAAGTACAGGGCAAGAGACCCAGTACTTC. As protein: CASIKSTGQETQYF.

In this sample, this clone turned up a few times. The rearrangement uses TRBV12-5 and TRBJ1-3, with D unclear. The V end was cut by 9 bases, the J end by 2 bases, with 26 bases between. CDR1 and CDR2 from the germline V gene are LGHNT and FRNRAP. The CDR3 totals 18 residues. CDR3 protein: CASDTPGYSVGAGNTIYF. The DNA of the CDR3 is TGTGCTAGCGACACTCCGGGGTACTCAGTGGGAGCTGGAAACACCATATATTTT.

This clone has more than one count but fewer than ten. The rearrangement joins TRBV5-1 to TRBJ1-1; D gene unclear. CDR3 length: 14 residues. Germline lookup yields CDR1 SGHRS and CDR2 YFSETQ. V was clipped by 1 base and J by 2 bases, with 9 bases between them. As DNA, the CDR3 is TGCGCCAGCAGCTTGAGCGGCAGAAACACTGAAGCTTTCTTT. Translated, it gives CASSLSGRNTEAFF.

This rearrangement joins TRBV7-8 to TRBJ1-1, with D unclear. The germline gives CDR1 SGHVS, CDR2 FQNEAQ. Trimming removed 3 bases from V and 4 bases from J, with 3 bases in between. This CDR3 contains 11 residues. In DNA, the CDR3 is TGTGCCAGCAGCTTCTCCACTGAAGCTTTCTTT. Protein product: CASSFSTEAFF. Filled out from reference TRBV7-8 and TRBJ1-1, the complete variable domain reads GAGVSQSPRYKVAKRGQDVALRCDPISGHVSLFWYQQALGQGPEFLTYFQNEAQLDKSGLPSDRFFAERPEGSVSTLKIQRTQQEDSAVYLCASSFSTEAFFGQGTRLTVV.

The CDR3 reads CASSLGQSNSPLHF. The CDR3 DNA reads TGTGCCAGCAGCTTAGGACAGTCTAATTCACCCCTCCACTTT. J is TRBJ1-6 and V is TRBV11-3, with D maybe TRBD1 (5 bases). The CDR3 covers 14 residues. The germline gives CDR1 SGHNT, CDR2 YENEEA. Trimming shortened V by 1 base and J by 6 bases, and 7 bases separated the two germline ends.

This clone was counted many times. The rearrangement uses TRBV9 and TRBJ1-6; the match to TRBD1 covers 7 bases. The V gene end was trimmed by 5 bases and the J gene end by 4 bases; junction bases not matched to a gene: 3. The germline V gene encodes CDR1 SGDLS and CDR2 YYNGEE. The CDR3 extends over 14 amino acids. CDR3 region: CASSPGQYNSPLHF. CDR3 sequence (DNA): TGTGCCAGCAGTCCGGGACAGTATAATTCACCCCTCCACTTT.

This clone was found a few times. The chain recombines TRBV7-2 with TRBJ2-5, with 7 bases that match TRBD2. CDR1 is SGHTA, CDR2 FQGNSA, per germline. Losses at the gene ends were 0 bases for V and 5 bases for J; bases not matched to a gene: 6. The CDR3 runs to 15 residues. The CDR3 DNA is TGTGCCAGCAGCTTAGCGCGCGGGGGTGCCGAGACCCAGTACTTC. Protein: CASSLARGGAETQYF.

The rearrangement uses TRBV5-1 and TRBJ2-5; no reliable D call. Germline V lookup: CDR1 SGHRS, CDR2 YFSETQ. The V end was cut by 1 base, the J end by 2 bases, with 9 bases between. This CDR3 is 14 amino acids long. CDR3 protein: CASSLRQIQETQYF. The CDR3 DNA follows: TGCGCCAGCAGCTTGCGCCAGATACAAGAGACCCAGTACTTC. The full variable domain, its missing parts supplied by reference TRBV5-1 and TRBJ2-5, is KAGVTQTPRYLIKTRGQQVTLSCSPISGHRSVSWYQQTPGQGLQFLFEYFSETQRNKGNFPGRFSGRQFSNSRSEMNVSTLELGDSALYLCASSLRQIQETQYFGPGTRLLVL.

The CDR3: CASSETINYGYTF. The CDR3 coding sequence is TGCGCCAGCAGCGAGACAATTAACTATGGCTACACCTTC. The J gene is TRBJ1-2, the V gene TRBV5-1, with D unresolved. V dropped 4 bases and J dropped 1 base, with 8 bases sitting between them. The CDR3 has 13 amino acids. The V gene's germline CDR1 is SGHRS and CDR2 YFSETQ. Using reference TRBV5-1 and TRBJ1-2 for the parts outside the CDR3, the full variable domain is KAGVTQTPRYLIKTRGQQVTLSCSPISGHRSVSWYQQTPGQGLQFLFEYFSETQRNKGNFPGRFSGRQFSNSRSEMNVSTLELGDSALYLCASSETINYGYTFGSGTRLTVV.

The CDR3 bases are TGCGCCAGCAGCTTTGGACTAGCGGGCACAGATACGCAGTATTTT. This gives the protein CASSFGLAGTDTQYF. The chain uses TRBV5-1 and TRBJ2-3, with 10 bases identical to TRBD2. The CDR3 is made up of 15 amino acids. Per germline, CDR1 SGHRS and CDR2 YFSETQ. Trimming at V came to 2 bases and at J to 1 base, leaving 1 base not matched to a gene.

This clone occurred once. The chain links TRBV2 to TRBJ1-1; D is undetermined. This CDR3 region has 14 residues. In germline, CDR1 is SNHLY, CDR2 FYNNEI. The ends were cut back, 2 bases at V and 5 bases at J, with 12 bases in the middle. For the CDR3, the DNA is TGTGCCAGCAGTGAAACCGGTCGAGGGACTGAAGCTTTCTTT. This sequence encodes CASSETGRGTEAFF.

The J gene is TRBJ1-4, the V gene TRBV25-1; D remains unclear. The germline CDR1 and CDR2 sequences are MGHDK and SYGVNS. V lost 3 bases and J 0 bases, leaving 11 bases between the germline ends. The CDR3 is 16 amino acids. CDR3 sequence reads: CASSDLTGATNEKLFF. In nucleotides, the CDR3 is TGTGCCAGCAGTGATTTGACCGGAGCAACTAATGAAAAACTGTTTTTT. Supplemented by reference TRBV25-1 and TRBJ1-4, the full variable domain reads EADIYQTPRYLVIGTGKKITLECSQTMGHDKMYWYQQDPGMELHLIHYSYGVNSTEKGDLSSESTVSRIRTEHFPLTLESARPSHTSQYLCASSDLTGATNEKLFFGSGTQLSVL.

The V gene is TRBV7-7, the J gene TRBJ2-7; 8 nucleotides line up with TRBD1. This CDR3 has 15 residues. Germline assignment: CDR1 SSHAT and CDR2 FNYEAQ (reference sequence). The J segment lost 4 bases and the V segment lost 3 bases, leaving 8 bases of the junction unmatched. CDR3 loop: CASSLFRGPLYEQYF. The CDR3 region has the DNA TGTGCCAGCAGCTTGTTCAGGGGGCCCCTATACGAGCAGTACTTC.

The V and J genes are TRBV28 and TRBJ1-5, with TRBD1 identical over 7 bases. The junction had 15 bases not matched to a gene; V was cut back by 3 bases and J by 7 bases. Germline values: CDR1 MDHEN, CDR2 SYDVKM. The CDR3 runs 17 residues. The CDR3 sequence is CASSFSDRPPLWQPQHF. The CDR3 DNA follows: TGTGCCAGCAGTTTTTCGGACAGGCCCCCCTTGTGGCAGCCCCAGCATTTT.

CDR3 protein: CASSLLPSRGTEAFF. The CDR3 DNA follows: TGCGCCAGCAGCTTACTACCCTCCAGGGGCACTGAAGCTTTCTTT. The gene calls are TRBV5-1 and TRBJ1-1; D is possibly TRBD1 (6 bases). This CDR3 has 15 amino acids. CDR1 and CDR2 from the germline V gene are SGHRS and YFSETQ. V was cut by 2 bases and J by 4 bases, with 15 bases left in between.

V and J are TRBV2 and TRBJ2-5; 7 bases agree with TRBD1. V lost 8 bases to trimming and J lost 5 bases; unmatched junction nucleotides: 8. The CDR3 has 13 amino acids. From germline, CDR1 is SNHLY and CDR2 FYNNEI. CDR3 in amino acids: CASLPRGWETQYF. The CDR3 DNA follows: TGTGCCAGCCTACCCAGGGGGTGGGAGACCCAGTACTTC.

CDR3 bases: TGTGCCAGCTCGGTGGGGGGTGTCAATCAGCCCCAGCATTTT. Encoded protein: CASSVGGVNQPQHF. The chain carries TRBV18 and TRBJ1-5, with a tentative D call TRBD1 (5 bases). Germline CDR1 KGHSH, CDR2 LQKENI. Trimming cost V 6 bases and J 3 bases, with 12 bases left between them. The CDR3 contains 14 residues.

This sequence joins TRBV6-5 and TRBJ2-2; D remains unclear. CDR1 and CDR2 (germline): MNHEY, SVGAGI. The CDR3 loop spans 13 amino acids. The V and J ends lost 2 bases and 1 base respectively, with 2 bases between them. CDR3 sequence: CASSYLNTGELFF. The CDR3 bases are TGTGCCAGCAGTTACCTGAACACCGGGGAGCTGTTTTTT.

V usage is TRBV15 and J usage is TRBJ1-4; D gene unclear. The CDR3 consists of 16 residues. Germline lookup yields CDR1 LNHNV and CDR2 YYDKDF (reference sequence). Between the trimmed V and J ends, which lost 0 bases and 2 bases, there was a span of 10 bases. CDR3 in amino acids: CATSRDKHPTNEKLFF. The CDR3 DNA is TGTGCCACCAGCAGAGATAAACATCCTACTAATGAAAAACTGTTTTTT.

This chain connects TRBV29-1 to TRBJ2-5; TRBD2 is a possible D gene (6 bases). There are 16 residues in the CDR3. V dropped 5 bases and J dropped 9 bases, with 28 bases sitting between them. Germline-derived CDR1 and CDR2 are SQVTM and ANQGSEA. The DNA of the CDR3 is TGCAGCGTTTCCCCTTCCGGGGGAGCCGCACATTTGGCCCAGTACTTC. It codes for CSVSPSGGAAHLAQYF.

The chain combines TRBV19 with TRBJ2-5; D is undetermined. CDR3 length: 10 residues. CDR1 and CDR2 from the germline V gene are LNHDA and SQIVND (reference sequence). Trimming cost V 2 bases and J 7 bases, with 2 bases left between them. CDR3 sequence: CASSILTQYF. CDR3 bases: TGTGCCAGTAGTATACTGACCCAGTACTTC.

The chain joins TRBV5-1 to TRBJ1-1, with D unresolved. Trimming cost V 3 bases and J 1 base, with 10 bases left between them. The CDR3 totals 14 residues. Germline V CDR1 and CDR2: SGHRS, YFSETQ. The CDR3 DNA is TGCGCCAGCAGCTCCGGCGCGGCGAACACTGAAGCTTTCTTT. It codes for CASSSGAANTEAFF.

The chain couples TRBV2 to TRBJ2-5, with 7 bases matching TRBD2. The CDR3 totals 15 residues. The V segment lost 8 bases and the J segment 4 bases; nucleotides outside the gene matches: 13. Germline V CDR1 and CDR2: SNHLY, FYNNEI. The CDR3 sequence is CASSWRGGGRETQYF. The CDR3 nucleotides are TGTGCCAGCTCATGGCGCGGGGGTGGTAGAGAGACCCAGTACTTC.

The chain recombines TRBV6-6 with TRBJ1-1, with D tentatively TRBD1 (5 bases). The CDR3 extends over 16 amino acids. Per the germline V gene, CDR1 is MNHNY and CDR2 is SVGAGI (reference sequence). The V end was cut by 2 bases, the J end by 1 base, with 14 bases between. CDR3 residues: CASSYRIGHPNTEAFF. CDR3 DNA sequence: TGTGCCAGCAGTTACCGAATAGGACACCCGAACACTGAAGCTTTCTTT.

CDR3 DNA sequence: TGCGCCAGCAGCCAGACTAGCGGGTGGCAGGGGACCCAGTACTTC. It codes for CASSQTSGWQGTQYF. This chain joins TRBV4-3 and TRBJ2-5, with 10 bases matching TRBD2. The V gene end was trimmed by 3 bases and the J gene end by 7 bases; junction bases not matched to a gene: 8. Germline-derived CDR1 and CDR2 are LGHNA and YSLEER. The CDR3 has 15 amino acids.

The chain is built from TRBV2 and TRBJ1-1; 10 positions agree with TRBD1. This CDR3 comprises 12 residues. The V and J ends lost 6 bases and 8 bases, in that order; junction bases with no gene match: 3. Germline V gives CDR1 SNHLY, CDR2 FYNNEI. This CDR3 reads CASSRDRGEAFF. In DNA, the CDR3 is TGTGCCAGCAGCAGGGACAGGGGAGAAGCTTTCTTT.